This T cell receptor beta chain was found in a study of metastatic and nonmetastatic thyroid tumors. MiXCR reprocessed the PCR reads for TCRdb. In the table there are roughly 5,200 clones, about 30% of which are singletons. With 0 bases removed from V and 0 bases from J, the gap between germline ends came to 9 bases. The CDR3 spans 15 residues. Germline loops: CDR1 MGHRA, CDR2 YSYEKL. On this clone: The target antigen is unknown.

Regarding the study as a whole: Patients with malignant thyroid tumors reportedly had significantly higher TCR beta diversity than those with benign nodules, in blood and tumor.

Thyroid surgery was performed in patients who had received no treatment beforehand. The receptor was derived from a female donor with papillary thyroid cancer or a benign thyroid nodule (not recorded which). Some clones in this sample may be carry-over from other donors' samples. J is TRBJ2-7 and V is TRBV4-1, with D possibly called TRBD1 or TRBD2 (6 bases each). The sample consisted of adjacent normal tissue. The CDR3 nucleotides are TGCGCCAGCAGCCAAGAACGGGGGCCCTCCTACGAGCAGTACTTC. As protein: CASSQERGPSYEQYF.